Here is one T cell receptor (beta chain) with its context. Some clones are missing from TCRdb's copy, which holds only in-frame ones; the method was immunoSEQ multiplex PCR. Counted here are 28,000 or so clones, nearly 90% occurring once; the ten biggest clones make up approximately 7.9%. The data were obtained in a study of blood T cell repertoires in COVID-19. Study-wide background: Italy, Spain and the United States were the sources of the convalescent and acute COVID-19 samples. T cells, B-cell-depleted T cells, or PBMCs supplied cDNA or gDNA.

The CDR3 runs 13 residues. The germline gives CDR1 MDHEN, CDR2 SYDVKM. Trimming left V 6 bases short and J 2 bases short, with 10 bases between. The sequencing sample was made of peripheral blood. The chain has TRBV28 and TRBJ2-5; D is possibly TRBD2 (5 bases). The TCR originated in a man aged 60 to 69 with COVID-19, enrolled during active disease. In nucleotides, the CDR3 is TGTGCCAGCAGCCCCGGGGTTCAAGAGACCCAGTACTTC. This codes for CASSPGVQETQYF. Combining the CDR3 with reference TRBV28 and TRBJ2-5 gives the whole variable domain DVKVTQSSRYLVKRTGEKVFLECVQDMDHENMFWYRQDPGLGLRLIYFSYDVKMKEKGDIPEGYSVSREKKERFSLILESASTNQTSMYLCASSPGVQETQYFGPGTRLLVL.